A selection of T cell receptor beta chains follows, all from one sample in a study of neoadjuvant anti-PD-1 for oral cavity cancer. Assay: immunoSEQ multiplex PCR; the TCRdb copy retains only in-frame clones and omits some. The sample gives about 16,000 clones, more than 70% of which show up once; 2.6% is in the top ten. The sample in question was PBMCs, obtained before nivolumab (anti-PD-1) treatment. The receptors shown here come from a person between 35 and 79 years old with oral cavity squamous cell carcinoma. Both conserved end residues are part of each CDR3. The order of the fields is clone size, V gene, J gene, D gene, CDR3 protein, CDR3 DNA. D genes are given only for firm matches. Size values are once, few and many counts, or a class for expanded clones, and some rows have none.

clone size: -
V gene: TRBV10-3
J gene: TRBJ1-3
D gene: TRBD1
CDR3 protein: CAIKTGGDSGNTIYF
CDR3 DNA: TGTGCCATCAAAACAGGGGGCGACTCTGGAAACACCATATATTTT

clone size: -
V gene: TRBV11-1
J gene: TRBJ2-1
D gene: TRBD2
CDR3 protein: CASSTIAGGRYNEQFF
CDR3 DNA: TGTGCCAGCAGCACAATAGCGGGGGGGCGATACAATGAGCAGTTCTTC

clone size: -
V gene: TRBV5-1
J gene: TRBJ1-1
D gene: -
CDR3 protein: CASSAEFDTEAFF
CDR3 DNA: TGCGCCAGCAGTGCGGAATTTGACACTGAAGCTTTCTTT

clone size: -
V gene: TRBV5-4
J gene: TRBJ1-2
D gene: -
CDR3 protein: CASSRNREYGYTF
CDR3 DNA: TGTGCCAGCAGCCGAAACAGGGAGTATGGCTACACCTTC

clone size: -
V gene: TRBV6-6
J gene: TRBJ2-6
D gene: -
CDR3 protein: CASRSGGFGANVLTF
CDR3 DNA: TGTGCCAGCAGGAGCGGAGGGTTTGGGGCCAACGTCCTGACTTTC

clone size: once
V gene: TRBV9
J gene: TRBJ2-5
D gene: -
CDR3 protein: CASSVGGHNQETQYF
CDR3 DNA: TGTGCCAGCAGCGTAGGGGGACACAACCAAGAGACCCAGTACTTC

clone size: few
V gene: TRBV6-5
J gene: TRBJ1-2
D gene: -
CDR3 protein: CASSLLLSGITGYTF
CDR3 DNA: TGTGCCAGCAGTCTCCTACTGTCAGGGATTACTGGCTACACCTTC

clone size: -
V gene: TRBV10-2
J gene: TRBJ2-3
D gene: -
CDR3 protein: CASTRGQADTQYF
CDR3 DNA: TGCGCCAGCACTCGGGGGCAAGCAGATACGCAGTATTTT

clone size: few
V gene: TRBV27
J gene: TRBJ2-1
D gene: -
CDR3 protein: CASSQAEYNEQFF
CDR3 DNA: TGTGCCAGCAGCCAAGCAGAGTACAATGAGCAGTTCTTC

clone size: -
V gene: TRBV6-1
J gene: TRBJ2-7
D gene: TRBD2
CDR3 protein: CASHRLAGPYEQYF
CDR3 DNA: TGTGCCAGCCATCGACTAGCGGGACCGTACGAGCAGTACTTC

clone size: once
V gene: TRBV6-5
J gene: TRBJ2-5
D gene: -
CDR3 protein: CASSKTVQETQYF
CDR3 DNA: TGTGCCAGCAGCAAGACAGTACAAGAGACCCAGTACTTC

clone size: -
V gene: TRBV30
J gene: TRBJ1-2
D gene: TRBD1
CDR3 protein: CAWSVKGAGYGYTF
CDR3 DNA: TGTGCCTGGAGTGTAAAGGGGGCCGGCTATGGCTACACCTTC

clone size: few
V gene: TRBV15
J gene: TRBJ1-1
D gene: -
CDR3 protein: CATSREVRTEAFF
CDR3 DNA: TGTGCCACCAGCAGAGAAGTGAGGACTGAAGCTTTCTTT

clone size: -
V gene: TRBV6-1
J gene: TRBJ2-2
D gene: -
CDR3 protein: CASIVGDTGELFF
CDR3 DNA: TGTGCCAGCATCGTGGGGGACACCGGGGAGCTGTTTTTT

clone size: -
V gene: TRBV30
J gene: TRBJ1-1
D gene: TRBD1
CDR3 protein: CAWIASGGQGAFVNTEAFF
CDR3 DNA: TGTGCCTGGATCGCCTCCGGGGGGCAGGGGGCATTTGTGAACACTGAAGCTTTCTTT

clone size: once
V gene: TRBV5-1
J gene: TRBJ2-7
D gene: -
CDR3 protein: CASSWGGLLTRPKYEQYF
CDR3 DNA: TGCGCCAGCAGCTGGGGTGGTTTGCTAACCCGACCAAAATACGAGCAGTACTTC

clone size: -
V gene: TRBV7-3
J gene: TRBJ1-1
D gene: -
CDR3 protein: CASSWGTNTEAFF
CDR3 DNA: TGTGCCAGCAGCTGGGGCACGAACACTGAAGCTTTCTTT

clone size: few
V gene: TRBV5-1
J gene: TRBJ1-1
D gene: -
CDR3 protein: CASSLEPGNTEAFF
CDR3 DNA: TGCGCCAGCAGCTTGGAGCCAGGGAACACTGAAGCTTTCTTT

clone size: -
V gene: TRBV25-1
J gene: TRBJ1-2
D gene: TRBD1
CDR3 protein: CASTFGGQSVYTF
CDR3 DNA: TGTGCCAGCACCTTCGGGGGACAGAGTGTCTACACCTTC

clone size: -
V gene: TRBV9
J gene: TRBJ2-5
D gene: TRBD1
CDR3 protein: CASSVSPTGAQTQYF
CDR3 DNA: TGTGCCAGCAGCGTATCCCCCACAGGGGCACAGACCCAGTACTTC

clone size: -
V gene: TRBV5-1
J gene: TRBJ2-7
D gene: -
CDR3 protein: CASSLTQPSYEQYF
CDR3 DNA: TGCGCCAGCAGCTTGACTCAACCTAGCTACGAGCAGTACTTC

clone size: -
V gene: TRBV30
J gene: TRBJ2-5
D gene: -
CDR3 protein: CAWGGWGETQYF
CDR3 DNA: TGTGCCTGGGGGGGATGGGGAGAGACCCAGTACTTC

clone size: few
V gene: TRBV7-3
J gene: TRBJ2-1
D gene: TRBD2
CDR3 protein: CASSARGAGGPLFF
CDR3 DNA: TGTGCCAGCAGCGCCCGCGGAGCGGGGGGACCGCTGTTCTTC

clone size: -
V gene: TRBV11-2
J gene: TRBJ2-1
D gene: TRBD1
CDR3 protein: CASSSIYRGRSYNEQFF
CDR3 DNA: TGTGCCAGCAGCTCAATTTACAGGGGAAGGTCCTACAATGAGCAGTTCTTC

clone size: once
V gene: TRBV7-9
J gene: TRBJ2-7
D gene: -
CDR3 protein: CASSPYDSWLVYEQYF
CDR3 DNA: TGTGCCAGCAGCCCTTATGACAGTTGGCTGGTCTACGAGCAGTACTTC

clone size: few
V gene: TRBV5-4
J gene: TRBJ2-2
D gene: -
CDR3 protein: CASSSPGKRNTGELFF
CDR3 DNA: TGTGCCAGCAGCTCCCCCGGGAAGCGGAACACCGGGGAGCTGTTTTTT

clone size: -
V gene: TRBV9
J gene: TRBJ2-7
D gene: -
CDR3 protein: CASSAQESSYEQYF
CDR3 DNA: TGTGCCAGCAGCGCACAGGAAAGCTCCTACGAGCAGTACTTC

clone size: -
V gene: TRBV4-2
J gene: TRBJ1-3
D gene: -
CDR3 protein: CASSQDRAREAGNTIYF
CDR3 DNA: TGTGCCAGCAGCCAAGATCGAGCAAGAGAAGCTGGAAACACCATATATTTT

clone size: -
V gene: TRBV7-2
J gene: TRBJ1-1
D gene: -
CDR3 protein: CASSLLGGLTEAFF
CDR3 DNA: TGTGCCAGCAGCTTACTTGGGGGCCTCACTGAAGCTTTCTTT

clone size: -
V gene: TRBV6-1
J gene: TRBJ2-1
D gene: TRBD2
CDR3 protein: CATVRTSGWYNEQFF
CDR3 DNA: TGTGCCACCGTAAGGACTAGCGGGTGGTACAATGAGCAGTTCTTC

clone size: -
V gene: TRBV7-3
J gene: TRBJ2-1
D gene: -
CDR3 protein: CASSFSVDNEQFF
CDR3 DNA: TGTGCCAGCAGCTTCTCAGTTGACAATGAGCAGTTCTTC

clone size: -
V gene: TRBV28
J gene: TRBJ2-7
D gene: TRBD2
CDR3 protein: CASSHRLAGPYEQYF
CDR3 DNA: TGTGCCAGCAGTCATAGACTAGCGGGGCCCTACGAGCAGTACTTC

clone size: -
V gene: TRBV5-4
J gene: TRBJ1-1
D gene: -
CDR3 protein: CASSFELNTEAFF
CDR3 DNA: TGTGCCAGCAGCTTCGAGCTGAACACTGAAGCTTTCTTT

clone size: -
V gene: TRBV7-7
J gene: TRBJ2-5
D gene: -
CDR3 protein: CASSLMNQETQYF
CDR3 DNA: TGTGCTAGCAGCTTAATGAACCAAGAGACCCAGTACTTC

clone size: few
V gene: TRBV30
J gene: TRBJ1-5
D gene: -
CDR3 protein: CAWSREAQAYKHF
CDR3 DNA: TGTGCCTGGAGCAGGGAGGCTCAAGCCTACAAGCATTTT

clone size: -
V gene: TRBV5-1
J gene: TRBJ2-1
D gene: -
CDR3 protein: CASSLLARGILYNEQFF
CDR3 DNA: TGCGCCAGCAGCTTGCTCGCCCGGGGAATACTCTACAATGAGCAGTTCTTC

clone size: -
V gene: TRBV9
J gene: TRBJ2-7
D gene: TRBD2
CDR3 protein: CASSVGGVAGTYEQYF
CDR3 DNA: TGTGCCAGCAGCGTAGGAGGAGTAGCGGGTACCTACGAGCAGTACTTC

clone size: -
V gene: TRBV10-1
J gene: TRBJ1-2
D gene: -
CDR3 protein: CASSEGGEGVYGYTF
CDR3 DNA: TGCGCCAGCAGTGAAGGAGGGGAGGGTGTCTATGGCTACACCTTC

clone size: -
V gene: TRBV27
J gene: TRBJ1-4
D gene: -
CDR3 protein: CASSRRPNSGMANEKLFF
CDR3 DNA: TGTGCCAGCAGCCGCAGACCAAACTCAGGGATGGCTAATGAAAAACTGTTTTTT

clone size: -
V gene: TRBV19
J gene: TRBJ1-6
D gene: -
CDR3 protein: CASSPQTGTRGSPLHF
CDR3 DNA: TGTGCCAGTAGTCCTCAGACGGGTACCAGGGGATCACCCCTCCACTTT

clone size: few
V gene: TRBV5-1
J gene: TRBJ1-6
D gene: -
CDR3 protein: CASSLVGLGGNSPLHF
CDR3 DNA: TGCGCCAGCAGCTTGGTGGGGCTGGGGGGCAATTCACCCCTCCACTTT

clone size: -
V gene: TRBV28
J gene: TRBJ2-1
D gene: TRBD2
CDR3 protein: CASSSPLAGYSEQFF
CDR3 DNA: TGTGCCAGCAGTTCTCCACTAGCGGGATACAGTGAGCAGTTCTTC

clone size: -
V gene: TRBV27
J gene: TRBJ2-4
D gene: TRBD1
CDR3 protein: CASRGQGVGIQYF
CDR3 DNA: TGTGCCAGCAGGGGACAGGGTGTGGGCATTCAGTACTTC

clone size: -
V gene: TRBV7-9
J gene: TRBJ2-5
D gene: -
CDR3 protein: CASNFNGGWETQYF
CDR3 DNA: TGTGCCAGCAACTTCAATGGGGGGTGGGAGACCCAGTACTTC

clone size: -
V gene: TRBV4-1
J gene: TRBJ1-2
D gene: -
CDR3 protein: CASSQGDYGYTF
CDR3 DNA: TGCGCCAGCAGCCAGGGGGACTATGGCTACACCTTC

clone size: -
V gene: TRBV2
J gene: TRBJ2-3
D gene: -
CDR3 protein: CASNPDPSATDTQYF
CDR3 DNA: TGTGCCAGCAACCCTGACCCATCGGCGACAGATACGCAGTATTTT

clone size: -
V gene: TRBV6-1
J gene: TRBJ2-7
D gene: -
CDR3 protein: CASSLGYEQYF
CDR3 DNA: TGTGCCAGCAGTTTGGGGTACGAGCAGTACTTC

clone size: -
V gene: TRBV7-8
J gene: TRBJ1-3
D gene: -
CDR3 protein: CASSLGGQLISGNTIYF
CDR3 DNA: TGTGCCAGCAGCTTGGGGGGACAACTAATCTCTGGAAACACCATATATTTT

clone size: -
V gene: TRBV15
J gene: TRBJ2-1
D gene: TRBD1
CDR3 protein: CATSTRHPQGGEQFF
CDR3 DNA: TGTGCCACCAGCACGCGACACCCACAGGGGGGTGAGCAGTTCTTC

clone size: -
V gene: TRBV13
J gene: TRBJ2-4
D gene: TRBD2
CDR3 protein: CASSQRLAGIAKNIQYF
CDR3 DNA: TGTGCCAGCAGCCAGAGACTAGCGGGGATAGCCAAAAACATTCAGTACTTC

clone size: -
V gene: TRBV5-1
J gene: TRBJ2-3
D gene: -
CDR3 protein: CASSLGPGYTDTQYF
CDR3 DNA: TGCGCCAGCAGCTTGGGACCCGGCTACACAGATACGCAGTATTTT